This TCR beta chain was recovered during a study of long-term antiretroviral therapy in people with HIV. Points from the study as a whole: After ART, diversity increased yet remained lower than transplant donor controls.

HIV-positive participants all received treatment in the United States. The cryopreserved samples used held roughly 1-10 million PBMC prior to extraction of DNA. The CDR3 runs 13 residues. Trimming removed 4 bases at V and 4 bases at J, with 9 bases between. Germline V gene sequence: CDR1 SGHNT, CDR2 YENEEA. The assay, immunoSEQ v3.0, was run at survey level. Sequencing was performed with immunoSEQ multiplex PCR; in TCRdb, only in-frame clones are kept and a portion is missing. This sample has 25,000 to 35,000 clones, with about 90% found just once. A word on this clone: No antigen is known for it.

This chain links TRBV11-3 with TRBJ2-3; D is ambiguous. Sequenced here: unsorted PBMCs, sampled 1.8 years after starting antiretroviral therapy. This sequence originates from a woman under 30 with HIV. CDR3 in DNA: TGTGCCAGCAGCTCCCGATCGGCAGATACGCAGTATTTT. This gives the protein CASSSRSADTQYF.